The T cell receptor (beta chain) described here comes from a study of vaccination and CD4 T cells after COVID-19. Study-level information: A CEFX pool, an HIV-1 Nef pool, or else no peptide went into the control cultures. The study, taken as a whole, reports: It was observed that, in convalescent patients, a median around 88% of reactive clones arose only post-vaccination.

Remarks on this clonotype: Its antigen is not identified.

CDR3 size: 15 residues. V was pared by 4 bases and J by 4 bases, with 7 bases of the junction left unmatched. The germline V gene encodes CDR1 SGHTA and CDR2 FQGNSA. An Oncomine TCR Beta short-read assay was used to sequence the DNA from cultured CD4+ T cells. TCRdb passed the PCR reads through MiXCR, listing each CDR3 protein once. The sample carries roughly 20,000 distinct CDR3 sequences, under 55% recorded once. Stated treatment: roughly ten-day PBMC culture with coronavirus spike peptide pools or control peptides (ViraFEST assay). Positive PCR tests were logged from March through December 2020, ahead of US Alpha, Beta and Delta variants.

The sample consisted of CD4+ T cells from blood, cultured in vitro, taken before SARS-CoV-2 vaccination. The clonotype comes from a human donor who had recovered from COVID-19. This chain uses TRBV7-2 with TRBJ1-1; TRBD1 agrees at 9 bases. The CDR3 DNA is TGTGCCAGCAGCTACACCAGACAGGGGGGCACTGAAGCTTTCTTT. Residues: CASSYTRQGGTEAFF.